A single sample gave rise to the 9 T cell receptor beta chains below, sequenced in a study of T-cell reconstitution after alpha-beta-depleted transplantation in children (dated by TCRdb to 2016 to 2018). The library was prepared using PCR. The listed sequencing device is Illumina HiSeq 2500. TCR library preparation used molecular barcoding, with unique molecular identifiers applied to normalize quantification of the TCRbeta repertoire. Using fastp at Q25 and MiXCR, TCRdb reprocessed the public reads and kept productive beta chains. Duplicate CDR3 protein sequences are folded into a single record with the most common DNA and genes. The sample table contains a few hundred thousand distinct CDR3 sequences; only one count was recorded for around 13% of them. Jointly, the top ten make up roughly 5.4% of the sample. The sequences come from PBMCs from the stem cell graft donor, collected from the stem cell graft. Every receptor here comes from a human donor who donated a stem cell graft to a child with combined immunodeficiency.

The CDR3 protein is CASSLVSTKEQFF. In DNA form, the CDR3 reads TGCGCCAGCAGCTTGGTGTCTACCAAGGAGCAGTTCTTC. This chain uses TRBV5-1 with TRBJ2-1; D remains ambiguous. V was clipped by 0 bases and J by 10 bases, with 11 bases between them. The CDR3 length is 13 residues. Per germline, CDR1 SGHRS and CDR2 YFSETQ.

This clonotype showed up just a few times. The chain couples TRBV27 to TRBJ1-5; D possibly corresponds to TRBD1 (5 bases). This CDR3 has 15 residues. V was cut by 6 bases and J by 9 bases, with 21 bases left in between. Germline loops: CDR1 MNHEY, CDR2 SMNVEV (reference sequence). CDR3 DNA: TGTGCCAGCAGCTCATATGGGGACGGTGAAAGGCCCCAGCATTTT. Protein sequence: CASSSYGDGERPQHF.

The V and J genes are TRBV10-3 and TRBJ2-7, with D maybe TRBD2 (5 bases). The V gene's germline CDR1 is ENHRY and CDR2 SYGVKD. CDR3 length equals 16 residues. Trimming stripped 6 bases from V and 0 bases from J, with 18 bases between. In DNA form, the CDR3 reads TGTGCCATCAGCACCCGGGAAGGGCCAAGCTCCTACGAGCAGTACTTC. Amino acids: CAISTREGPSSYEQYF.

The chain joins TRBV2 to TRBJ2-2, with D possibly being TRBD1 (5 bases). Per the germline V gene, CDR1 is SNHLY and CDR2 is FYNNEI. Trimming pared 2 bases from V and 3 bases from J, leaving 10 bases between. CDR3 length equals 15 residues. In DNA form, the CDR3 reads TGTGCCAGCAGTGAACTTGCAGGGTACACCGGGGAGCTGTTTTTT. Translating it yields CASSELAGYTGELFF.

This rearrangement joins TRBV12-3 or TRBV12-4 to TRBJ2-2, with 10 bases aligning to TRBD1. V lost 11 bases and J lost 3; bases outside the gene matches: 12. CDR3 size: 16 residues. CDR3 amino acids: CASSGRQGADTGELFF. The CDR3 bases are TGTGCCTCTTCGGGACGACAGGGGGCGGACACCGGGGAGCTGTTTTTT.

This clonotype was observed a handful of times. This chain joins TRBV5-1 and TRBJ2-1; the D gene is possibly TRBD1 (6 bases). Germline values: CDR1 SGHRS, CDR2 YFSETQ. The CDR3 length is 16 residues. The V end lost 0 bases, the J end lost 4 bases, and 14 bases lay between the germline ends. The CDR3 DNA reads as TGCGCCAGCAGCTTGGCCGGACAAGGGGGATACAATGAGCAGTTCTTC. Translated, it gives CASSLAGQGGYNEQFF.

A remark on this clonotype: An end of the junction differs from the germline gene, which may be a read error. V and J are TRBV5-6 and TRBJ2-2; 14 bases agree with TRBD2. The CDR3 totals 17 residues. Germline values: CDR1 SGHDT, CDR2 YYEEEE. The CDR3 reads CATSRLAGGKNTGELFF. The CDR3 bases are TGTGCCACCAGCCGACTAGCGGGAGGGAAGAACACCGGGGAGCTGTTTTTT.

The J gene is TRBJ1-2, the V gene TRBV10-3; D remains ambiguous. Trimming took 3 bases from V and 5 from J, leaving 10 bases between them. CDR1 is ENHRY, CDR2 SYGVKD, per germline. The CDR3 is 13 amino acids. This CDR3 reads CAISDQAQYGYTF. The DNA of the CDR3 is TGTGCCATCAGTGATCAGGCACAGTATGGCTACACCTTC.

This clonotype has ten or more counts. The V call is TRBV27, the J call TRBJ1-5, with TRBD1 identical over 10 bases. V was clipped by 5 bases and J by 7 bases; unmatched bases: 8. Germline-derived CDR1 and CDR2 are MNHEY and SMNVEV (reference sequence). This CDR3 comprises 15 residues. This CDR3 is CASSAMTGGSQPQHF. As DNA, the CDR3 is TGTGCCAGCAGTGCAATGACAGGGGGCAGCCAGCCCCAGCATTTT.